Below, 22 T cell receptor beta chains from the same sample are listed, as sequenced in a study of early T cells in non-severe SARS-CoV-2 infection. TCRdb used MiXCR to reprocess the 5' RACE reads, holding one entry per CDR3 protein. Of approximately 120,000 distinct CDR3 sequences listed, 15% were seen once; the top ten hold 21%. Sequenced material: whole blood. These receptors were obtained from an adult who was a healthcare worker with PCR-confirmed SARS-CoV-2 infection or an uninfected control (not recorded which).

This clonotype was detected a few times. V usage is TRBV5-1 and J usage is TRBJ2-1; 9 bases agree with TRBD1. This CDR3 has 14 residues. J gave up 5 bases and V 4 bases, and 4 bases lay outside the gene matches. Per the germline V gene, CDR1 is SGHRS and CDR2 is YFSETQ. The CDR3 protein is CASSPWTGDNEQFF. As DNA, the CDR3 is TGCGCCAGCAGCCCATGGACAGGGGACAATGAGCAGTTCTTC.

This clonotype has at least ten counts. The J gene is TRBJ1-2, the V gene TRBV3-1; D is perhaps TRBD1 (5 bases). V was trimmed by 1 base and J by 7 bases, leaving 7 bases between them. The CDR3 consists of 12 residues. Looked up from germline, CDR1 is LGHDT and CDR2 is YNNKEL (reference sequence). CDR3 DNA sequence: TGTGCCAGCAGCCAAGCCCAGGGTGGCTACACCTTC. This translates into CASSQAQGGYTF. Full variable domain (rest looked up from reference TRBV3-1 and TRBJ1-2): DTAVSQTPKYLVTQMGNDKSIKCEQNLGHDTMYWYKQDSKKFLKIMFSYNNKELIINETVPNRFSPKSPDKAHLNLHINSLELGDSAVYFCASSQAQGGYTFGSGTRLTVV.

This clonotype was seen a few times. The chain combines TRBV7-8 with TRBJ2-1; D is unresolved. Germline V gene data show CDR1 as SGHVS and CDR2 as FQNEAQ. The CDR3 is 16 amino acids. Trimming pared 0 bases from V and 5 bases from J, leaving 14 bases between. The CDR3 coding sequence is TGTGCCAGCAGCTTAGCGTCAGTCGAGTATAACAATGAGCAGTTCTTC. Amino acid sequence: CASSLASVEYNNEQFF.

This clonotype was observed many times. The rearrangement uses TRBV6-1 and TRBJ2-5; D remains ambiguous. V lost 8 bases and J lost 0, with 13 bases in between. CDR3 length: 14 amino acids. Germline loops: CDR1 MNHNS, CDR2 SASEGT. The CDR3 loop reads CASQKTTNQETQYF. CDR3 DNA sequence: TGTGCCAGCCAAAAAACGACGAACCAAGAGACCCAGTACTTC.

This chain connects TRBV5-1 to TRBJ2-5; D uncertain. This CDR3 has 17 amino acids. Germline V lookup: CDR1 SGHRS, CDR2 YFSETQ. V was cut by 4 bases and J by 1 base, with 20 bases left in between. The CDR3 sequence is CASSTNPTGSSQETQYF. Here the CDR3 DNA reads TGCGCCAGCAGCACCAACCCGACTGGTTCTAGCCAAGAGACCCAGTACTTC.

The genes are TRBV27 and TRBJ2-5; 9 bases map to TRBD1. With V trimmed by 6 bases and J by 3 bases, 2 bases remained unmatched. CDR3 length equals 13 residues. CDR1 MNHEY and CDR2 SMNVEV come from the germline V gene (reference sequence). The CDR3 coding sequence is TGTGCCAGCAGGAGGACAGGGGAAGAGACCCAGTACTTC. It translates to CASRRTGEETQYF.

V usage is TRBV6-5 and J usage is TRBJ2-7; 11 bases agree with TRBD1. The CDR3 has 15 residues. Trimming took 6 bases from V and 6 from J; bases not matched to a gene: 10. Germline V gives CDR1 MNHEY, CDR2 SVGAGI. The CDR3 spells CASSRGGTGGGEQYF. The CDR3 DNA follows: TGTGCCAGCAGCAGGGGCGGGACAGGGGGTGGCGAGCAGTACTTC.

This clonotype was found many times. J is TRBJ2-1 and V is TRBV25-1; D is uncertain. The CDR3 totals 11 residues. The V end lost 1 base, the J end lost 9 bases, and 4 bases lay between the germline ends. Germline V gives CDR1 MGHDK, CDR2 SYGVNS. The CDR3 protein is CASSELGEQFF. The CDR3 nucleotides are TGTGCCAGCAGTGAATTGGGTGAGCAGTTCTTC.

This clonotype was recorded at least ten times. The chain has TRBV30 and TRBJ1-6, with a weak D call TRBD1 (5 bases). Per the germline V gene, CDR1 is GTSNPN and CDR2 is SVGIG (reference sequence). The V end lost 0 bases, the J end lost 7 bases, and 19 bases lay between the germline ends. CDR3 length equals 17 residues. The CDR3 protein is CAWSVQVSAATNSPLHF. Written as DNA, the CDR3 is TGTGCCTGGAGTGTACAGGTATCGGCTGCCACGAATTCACCCCTCCACTTT.

This clonotype was found many times. This chain connects TRBV29-1 to TRBJ2-3; TRBD2 agrees at 7 bases. CDR3 length: 15 amino acids. Looked up from germline, CDR1 is SQVTM and CDR2 is ANQGSEA. V dropped 4 bases and J dropped 1; count of bases not matched to a gene: 8. The CDR3 sequence: CSVGGGALGTDTQYF. CDR3 sequence (DNA): TGCAGCGTTGGGGGAGGGGCTTTAGGCACAGATACGCAGTATTTT.

Only a few counts were recorded for this clonotype. The chain is built from TRBV5-4 and TRBJ1-6; 7 bases fit TRBD1. CDR3 size: 15 residues. V shed 5 bases and J 8 bases; nucleotides not matched to a gene: 10. Per the germline V gene, CDR1 is SGHNT and CDR2 is YYREEE (reference sequence). The CDR3, as DNA: TGTGCCAGCAGAAGGACAGGTCTTGGGGATTCACCCCTCCACTTT. Protein: CASRRTGLGDSPLHF.

This clonotype has a handful of counts. The rearrangement uses TRBV6-4 and TRBJ2-2; D not certain. This CDR3 is 12 amino acids long. Deletions cut 4 bases from V and 7 bases from J, with 7 bases between. Germline loops: CDR1 MRHNA, CDR2 SNTAGT. The CDR3 DNA is TGTGCCAGCAGTGCCTTCGGCGGGGAGCTGTTTTTT. Its translation is CASSAFGGELFF.

This clonotype was observed at least ten times. The V call is TRBV10-2, the J call TRBJ2-1; perhaps D is TRBD1 or TRBD2 (6 bases each). Trimming left V 4 bases short and J 6 bases short, with 25 bases between. The germline V gene has CDR1 WSHSY and CDR2 SAAADI. The CDR3 sequence is 18 residues long. The CDR3 region is CASSGSGDTFILGNEQFF. CDR3 DNA sequence: TGCGCCAGCAGTGGCTCGGGGGACACCTTTATCTTGGGCAATGAGCAGTTCTTC.

This clonotype was recorded a few times. The J gene is TRBJ2-5, the V gene TRBV20-1; D is unresolved. Germline lookup yields CDR1 DFQATT and CDR2 SNEGSKA (reference sequence). CDR3 length: 13 residues. V gave up 1 base and J gave up 2 bases, with 8 bases separating them. The CDR3: CSARATIQETQYF. In nucleotides, the CDR3 is TGCAGTGCTAGAGCAACTATTCAAGAGACCCAGTACTTC.

This clonotype turned up a few times. This chain uses TRBV30 with TRBJ2-6; D is unclear. The CDR3 is made up of 12 amino acids. V dropped 1 base and J dropped 3 bases, with 1 base sitting between them. In germline, CDR1 is GTSNPN, CDR2 SVGIG (reference sequence). The CDR3 region has the DNA TGTGCCTGGAGTGGTGGGGCCAACGTCCTGACTTTC. Translation gives CAWSGGANVLTF.

This clonotype occurred many times. This chain connects TRBV18 to TRBJ1-6; 8 nucleotides match TRBD1. V trimming: 4 bases; J trimming: 14 bases; junction bases outside the gene matches: 7. The germline gives CDR1 KGHSH, CDR2 LQKENI. The CDR3 is made up of 13 amino acids. The CDR3 protein is CASSRGQEEALHF. The CDR3 region has the DNA TGTGCCAGCTCACGGGGACAGGAAGAAGCCCTCCACTTT.

This clonotype came up a few times. V usage is TRBV20-1 and J usage is TRBJ2-3, with TRBD2 matching over 15 bases. The CDR3 covers 14 residues. After removal of 6 bases from V and 4 bases from J, the junction contained 2 bases not matched to a gene. Germline CDR1 DFQATT, CDR2 SNEGSKA (reference sequence). The CDR3 sequence: CSAGLAGGPDTQYF. Here the CDR3 DNA reads TGCAGTGCGGGACTAGCGGGGGGACCAGATACGCAGTATTTT.

This clonotype was counted at least ten times. The rearrangement links TRBV20-1 to TRBJ2-5, with 9 bases that match TRBD1. V lost 5 bases, J lost 5 bases, and 9 bases stayed unmatched. This CDR3 is built from 14 residues. CDR1 is DFQATT, CDR2 SNEGSKA, per germline (reference sequence). The CDR3 DNA follows: TGCAGTGCTTATAGGACAGGGGCTGGGGAGACCCAGTACTTC. Translating gives CSAYRTGAGETQYF.

This clonotype has more than one count but fewer than ten. V gene TRBV4-1 combines with J gene TRBJ1-1, with TRBD1 matching over 10 bases. Germline CDR1 reads MGHRA; CDR2 reads YSYEKL. V shed 4 bases and J 0 bases; nucleotides not matched to a gene: 11. This CDR3 is 18 amino acids long. As DNA, the CDR3 is TGCGCCAGCAGCCGGGGGACAGGGGTCCAACTTATGAACACTGAAGCTTTCTTT. Protein: CASSRGTGVQLMNTEAFF.

This clonotype was seen a few times. V gene TRBV11-2 combines with J gene TRBJ2-1; 7 nucleotides align to TRBD2. Losses at the gene ends were 4 bases for V and 0 bases for J; bases not matched to a gene: 9. CDR3 size: 17 residues. Germline V gene data show CDR1 as SGHAT and CDR2 as FQNNGV. The CDR3 DNA sequence: TGTGCCAGCAGCTCCTCCCGGGGGGTTAGCTCCTACAATGAGCAGTTCTTC. This encodes CASSSSRGVSSYNEQFF.

This clonotype was seen ten or more times. The chain recombines TRBV24-1 with TRBJ2-1; the D gene is possibly TRBD2 (6 bases). V lost 6 bases, J lost 7 bases, and 15 bases lay in between. There are 14 residues in the CDR3. Germline assignment: CDR1 KGHDR and CDR2 SFDVKD. In DNA form, the CDR3 reads TGTGCCACCAGTTCGGGCGGGGAATTTAATGAGCAGTTCTTC. Translation: CATSSGGEFNEQFF.

This clonotype has at least ten counts. The CDR3 bases are TGTGCCAGCAGCTTTGGGGGGGCCATGGATGAGCAGTTCTTC. It codes for CASSFGGAMDEQFF. This rearrangement joins TRBV7-2 to TRBJ2-1; D possibly corresponds to TRBD2 (7 bases). The germline V gene has CDR1 SGHTA and CDR2 FQGNSA. V lost 3 bases, J lost 8 bases, and 14 bases lay in between. This CDR3 has 14 amino acids.